This note documents a single T cell receptor beta chain sequence. This sample was taken from a study of T cells in tuberculosis. Repertoires were generated with immunoSEQ multiplex PCR, while TCRdb's copy carries only in-frame clones and drops some. The table shows around 26,000 clones, with around 94% occurring only once. Sequencing input: PBMCs. The receptor's source is a donor aged 10-29 years with latent tuberculosis or without tuberculosis infection. Some clones in this sample may be carry-over from other donors' samples.

CDR3: CATYREPYGYTF. In DNA, the CDR3 is TGTGCCACTTACAGGGAACCCTATGGCTACACCTTC. V and J are TRBV27 and TRBJ1-2; D is perhaps TRBD1 (6 bases). The V gene's germline CDR1 is MNHEY and CDR2 SMNVEV (reference sequence). V lost 10 bases and J lost 4, with 13 bases in between. The CDR3 has 12 residues.